The present entry profiles one T cell receptor beta chain with its context. The data stem from a study of blood T cell repertoires in COVID-19. As for the study in general: Sources were T cells, B-cell-depleted T cells, or PBMCs; the material itself was cDNA or gDNA.

TCRdb keeps only in-frame clones here, not all; method: immunoSEQ multiplex PCR. This sample yields 95,000 to 150,000 clones, of which 79% are seen a single time; roughly 35% belongs to the top ten. Germline V gives CDR1 SGHRS, CDR2 YFSETQ. The CDR3 runs 14 residues. V was pared by 4 bases and J by 4 bases, with 12 bases between. The sequenced sample was peripheral blood. The origin of this receptor is a middle-aged man with active or convalescent COVID-19. The V gene is TRBV5-1, the J gene TRBJ1-5; D gene ambiguous. CDR3 DNA: TGCGCCAGCAGCGAAGGTTCCGGGAATCAGCCCCAGCATTTT. Translating gives CASSEGSGNQPQHF.